This T cell receptor beta chain was obtained from a study of cytomegalovirus exposure and HLA in healthy donors. V dropped 9 bases and J dropped 0; count of bases not matched to a gene: 5. The germline V gene has CDR1 MNHEY and CDR2 SMNVEV (reference sequence). The CDR3 covers 14 residues. Vbeta (60) and Jbeta (13) primers were used in the PCR. Measured with immunoSEQ multiplex PCR; TCRdb has only the in-frame clones, and not every one. The sample consists of 210,000 or so clones, over 60% of them appearing once. The sequence derives from a man between 18 and 29 years old in good health and CMV-seronegative. This chain uses TRBV27 with TRBJ2-1; 7 bases align to TRBD1. The sequenced sample consisted of PBMCs. CDR3: CASNTGDSYNEQFF. CDR3 DNA: TGTGCCAGTAATACAGGGGACTCCTACAATGAGCAGTTCTTC.